This TCR beta chain was captured by sequencing in a study of control samples from healthy donors and cancer patients. Assay used: immunoSEQ multiplex PCR; TCRdb lists only in-frame clones, some missing. The sample has around 100,000 clones; roughly 84% are singletons. The CDR3 has 12 amino acids. The V gene lost 8 bases and the J gene lost 2 bases, with 9 bases spanning the gap. This clone was recorded once. Sequenced sample: blood. This clonotype was sampled from a woman in her forties or fifties in good health. V gene TRBV12-3 or TRBV12-4 combines with J gene TRBJ1-1, with D possibly being TRBD1 (6 bases). This chain's CDR3 is CASGTFNTEAFF. The DNA of the CDR3 is TGTGCCAGCGGGACATTCAACACTGAAGCTTTCTTT.